This TCR beta chain was profiled in a study of shared clonotypes between healthy human individuals (dated by TCRdb to the early 2020s). About the full investigation: A couple of women and three men aged 18 to 49 years were included in the cohort. Per donor, three plates each were used for CD4 naive and CD4 memory, two for CD8 naive, and one for CD8 memory. Blood TCR repertoires of a handful of healthy adults were deeply sequenced to estimate repertoire size and the extent of clonotype sharing between individuals. Different laboratories and diverse techniques were used to prepare libraries and sequence TCR repertoires, to increase sequencing depth and limit assay-specific biases. Between about 0.85 and 9.5 billion PBMCs per donor were obtained by leukapheresis. Overall study outcomes, separate from this receptor: Compared with non-shared clonotypes, clonotypes shared by all four sorted-subset donors had higher generation probabilities. Estimated clonotype richness was generally larger for naive than for memory subsets. Pairwise subsampling indicated that sequencing depth was expected to affect the degree of clonotype sharing among donors. Sharing across four donors was observed for about 5% of naive CD4, less than 4% of naive CD8, about 2.5% of memory CD4, and 0.4% of memory CD8 clonotypes. The small number of donors limited the genetic and exposure-history diversity represented. Rarefaction of sorted-subset datasets indicated incomplete sequencing despite the large sequencing depth. Only blood was sampled, and tissue TCR repertoires likely differ from those in blood.

Donors were healthy HIV-negative adults with no recently reported acute infections or vaccinations. All donors were Caucasian adults living in Nashville, Tennessee, USA. CD4+ T cells were enriched through magnetic negative selection, after which naive cells were positively selected on CD45RA and the remaining negative fraction served as the memory subset. After blood collection by leukapheresis, PBMCs were isolated using Ficoll-Histopaque density gradient centrifugation and then cryopreserved in the vapor phase of liquid nitrogen. Analytical flow cytometry was used to check the purity and quantity of every magnetically sorted T cell population. Genomic DNA was isolated from every sorted fraction and measured by UV absorbance on a Nanodrop 2000c. TCR CDR3 regions were amplified from genomic DNA by multiplex PCR using the deep immunoSEQ assay. Extracted genomic DNA from each cell subset was distributed evenly across all wells of several immunoSEQ 96-well plates, and each plate was treated as a replicate. For sorted subsets, about 200 ng genomic DNA, equal to about 30,000 T cell genomes, was loaded into each replicate PCR. Purified libraries were quantified with a Qubit 3.0 fluorometer, sized on a Bioanalyzer 2100, and re-quantified with the KAPA Library Quantification kit. A separate single-read 150-cycle Illumina NextSeq 550 flow cell was used to sequence each immunoSEQ 96-well plate. The study's processing was this. Because the immunoSEQ output held only junctional sequences and lacked quality scores, the filtering could not match the filtering applied to full-length reads. Sequences were annotated with PyIR, a Python wrapper for IgBLAST v1.9, using IMGT germline references to assign V/J genes and CDR3. Reads were removed for weak V/J assignments (E-value above 1e-6), missing CDR3, stop codons, out-of-frame junctions, or ambiguous translated residues. V3J clonotypes were defined as sequences sharing the same inferred V gene, J gene, and CDR3 amino acid sequence. To compute the percentage overlap between repertoires, the number of shared unique clonotypes was divided by the size of the smaller repertoire. Three approaches were used to assess repertoire richness: RTK rarefaction, the Chao1 estimator, and Recon v2.1 estimates of unobserved clonotypes. Generation probabilities for all TCRbeta clonotypes obtained by the gDNA method from a handful of donors were computed using OLGA. TCRdb stores this immuneACCESS table with in-frame sequences only. Part of the clones is absent; in the studies checked, under half of the shortfall reflects unresolved V genes, and no reason is known for the rest. The V and J calls and the clone size are those of that table, but D and trimming were determined from the DNA. The sample has over 1.4 million clones on record, around 97% of them singletons. 1.2% of the sample belongs to the ten largest clones.

Comment on this clone: No antigen is known for it. Base qualities are missing; no much larger clone stands one base away.

CDR1 and CDR2 were assigned from the germline V gene as KGHSH and LQKENI. There are 14 amino acids in the CDR3, from cysteine to phenylalanine inclusive. Only CDR3 DNA is held: 42 bases, read in frame from base 1. Deletion took 4 bases off V and 3 bases off J, with a span of 13 bases between the germline ends. The receptor chain draws on TRBV18 and TRBJ2-7; the D gene is perhaps TRBD2, from 6 matching bases. The material sequenced was naive CD4+ T cells sorted from blood. The sample's cell subset or site label, decoded: CD45RA+ positively selected. This TCR came from a young man in good health. The CDR3 loop reads CASSLAVSLYEQYF. The DNA is TGTGCCAGCTCACTAGCGGTGAGTCTCTACGAGCAGTACTTC.